The rows below give T cell receptor beta chains drawn from one sample of a study of shared clonotypes between healthy human individuals. Sequenced by immunoSEQ multiplex PCR; TCRdb stores in-frame clones only, minus some. The repertoire includes 110,000 or so clones, 65% to 75% of them detected once, and about 26% sits in the top ten. The source material was memory CD8+ T cells sorted from blood. The receptors stem from a woman aged 25-40 years in good health. Each CDR3 is given with its conserved first and last residue. D genes are given only for firm matches. Clone size is not always given. Where it is, it says once, few, many or a class for expanded clones.

TRBJ1-5 | TRBV6-5 | few | . | CASSLSDNQPQHF | TGTGCCAGCAGTCTAAGCGACAATCAGCCCCAGCATTTT
TRBJ1-5 | TRBV7-9 | . | . | CASTLRDCLCQPQHF | TGTGCCAGCACCCTTCGGGACTGCCTTTGTCAGCCCCAGCATTTT
TRBJ2-7 | TRBV27 | . | . | CASSTTGFGEQYF | TGTGCCAGTTCGACAACAGGGTTTGGCGAGCAGTACTTC
TRBJ1-5 | TRBV28 | few | TRBD1 | CASSLRQGANQPQHF | TGTGCCAGCAGTTTAAGACAGGGGGCCAATCAGCCCCAGCATTTT
TRBJ2-3 | TRBV29-1 | many | TRBD1 | CSVGGTGVSDTQYF | TGCAGCGTTGGAGGGACAGGGGTTTCAGATACGCAGTATTTT
TRBJ2-5 | TRBV14 | few | TRBD1 | CASSVWGELGQATKETQYF | TGTGCCAGCAGTGTTTGGGGGGAATTGGGACAGGCGACGAAAGAGACCCAGTACTTC
TRBJ2-2 | TRBV6-4 | many | TRBD2 | CASSEGLDRTGELFF | TGTGCCAGCAGTGAAGGACTAGATCGGACCGGGGAGCTGTTTTTT
TRBJ2-7 | TRBV27 | . | . | CASAAQGPYEQYF | TGTGCCAGCGCCGCACAGGGCCCCTACGAGCAGTACTTC
TRBJ1-4 | TRBV7-9 | . | . | CASSPVTVVNEKLFF | TGTGCCAGCAGCCCAGTGACAGTAGTAAATGAAAAACTGTTTTTT
TRBJ1-3 | TRBV9 | . | TRBD1 | CASSGSYSRTGERSGNTIYF | TGTGCCAGCAGCGGCAGTTACAGTAGGACAGGGGAGCGCAGCGGAAACACCATATATTTT
TRBJ2-7 | TRBV11-2 | . | TRBD1 | CASSFQRDSYEQYF | TGTGCCAGCAGCTTCCAACGGGACAGCTACGAGCAGTACTTC
TRBJ2-7 | TRBV25-1 | . | . | CASSDRSYEQYF | TGTGCCAGCAGTGATAGGTCCTACGAGCAGTACTTC
TRBJ2-4 | TRBV19 | . | . | CASSLRGEWAKNIQYF | TGTGCCAGTAGTCTAAGGGGGGAATGGGCCAAAAACATTCAGTACTTC
TRBJ2-7 | TRBV18 | few | TRBD2 | CASSPSGSYEQYF | TGTGCCAGCTCACCTAGCGGGAGTTACGAGCAGTACTTC
TRBJ2-1 | TRBV11-2 | . | . | CASSIRGFRWNEQFF | TGTGCCAGCAGCATTAGGGGTTTTCGGTGGAATGAGCAGTTCTTC
TRBJ2-7 | TRBV6-1 | few | . | CASSEGYEQYF | TGTGCCAGCAGTGAAGGCTACGAGCAGTACTTC
TRBJ1-5 | TRBV25-1 | . | . | CASSERANQPQHF | TGTGCCAGCAGTGAAAGGGCCAATCAGCCCCAGCATTTT
TRBJ1-2 | TRBV13 | many | . | CASSPMDGYGYTF | TGTGCCAGCAGCCCGATGGACGGCTATGGCTACACCTTC
TRBJ2-3 | TRBV27 | . | TRBD1 | CASRGQGDTDTQYF | TGTGCCAGCAGGGGACAGGGAGACACAGATACGCAGTATTTT
TRBJ1-1 | TRBV19 | . | . | CASSFVNTEAFF | TGTGCCAGTAGTTTTGTGAACACTGAAGCTTTCTTT
TRBJ2-2 | TRBV28 | few | TRBD2 | CASSLYGTSGTGELFF | TGTGCCAGCAGTTTATACGGGACTAGCGGGACTGGGGAGCTGTTTTTT
TRBJ1-1 | TRBV28 | . | TRBD1 | CASRLLRDRGRHTEAFF | TGTGCCAGCAGATTACTCCGGGACAGGGGGCGCCACACTGAAGCTTTCTTT
TRBJ2-7 | TRBV27 | . | TRBD1 | CASSTYRGLNEQYF | TGTGCCAGCAGTACTTACAGGGGATTAAACGAGCAGTACTTC
TRBJ1-1 | TRBV20-1 | . | . | CSARPSGAFF | TGCAGTGCTAGGCCCTCCGGAGCTTTCTTT
TRBJ1-3 | TRBV5-6 | . | TRBD1 | CASSKGQGYSGNTIYF | TGTGCCAGCAGCAAAGGACAGGGCTACTCTGGAAACACCATATATTTT
TRBJ2-1 | TRBV11-2 | . | . | CASSLVSRAEYNEQFF | TGTGCCAGCAGCTTAGTGAGTCGGGCGGAGTACAATGAGCAGTTCTTC
TRBJ1-1 | TRBV11-2 | once | . | CASSSSRNAEAFF | TGTGCCAGCAGCTCCTCCCGGAACGCTGAAGCTTTCTTT
TRBJ1-5 | TRBV4-1 | . | TRBD1 | CASSPTGWMRSNQPQHF | TGCGCCAGCAGCCCGACAGGGTGGATGAGAAGCAATCAGCCCCAGCATTTT
TRBJ2-7 | TRBV11-2 | . | TRBD2 | CASSTGTSLLLSYEQYF | TGTGCCAGCAGTACCGGGACTAGTCTTTTATTGTCCTACGAGCAGTACTTC
TRBJ1-5 | TRBV5-1 | few | . | CASRARTDQPQHF | TGCGCCTCCCGGGCTCGGACGGACCAGCCCCAGCATTTT
TRBJ1-5 | TRBV6-5 | . | TRBD1 | CASSSGTGRQPQHF | TGTGCCAGCAGTTCCGGGACAGGGAGGCAGCCCCAGCATTTT
TRBJ2-7 | TRBV5-6 | . | TRBD1 | CASSRDSTYEQYF | TGTGCCAGCAGCCGGGACAGTACCTACGAGCAGTACTTC
TRBJ1-5 | TRBV15 | few | . | CATSYSNQPQHF | TGTGCCACCAGCTATAGCAATCAGCCCCAGCATTTT
TRBJ2-7 | TRBV7-9 | . | TRBD1 | CASSFLTRDSYEQYF | TGTGCCAGCAGCTTCTTAACCCGGGACAGCTACGAGCAGTACTTC